The 21 T cell receptor beta chains reported below all come from one sample, sequenced in a study of T cells in Graves' hyperthyroidism and ophthalmopathy. The source material, RNA transcripts, was used to amplify TCR beta CDR3 regions. During a first-round RT-PCR of the TCR CDR3, the HTBI primer set was used. MiXCR, run by TCRdb on the multiplex PCR reads, gives a single entry per CDR3 protein. The table has fewer than 450,000 distinct CDR3 sequences, 15% to 20% seen once. Source material: blood. The receptor source for this set is a young man with Graves' ophthalmopathy.

The CDR3 reads CASSVEIRDRAEQYF. The DNA of the CDR3 is TGTGCCAGCAGCGTAGAGATCCGGGACAGGGCCGAGCAGTACTTC. The V and J genes are TRBV9 and TRBJ2-7; 9 bases fit TRBD1. Trimming cost V 0 bases and J 6 bases; bases outside gene matches: 7. CDR1 is SGDLS, CDR2 YYNGEE, per germline. This CDR3 spans 15 amino acids.

J is TRBJ2-2 and V is TRBV20-1, with TRBD2 matching 11 bases. The germline V gene encodes CDR1 DFQATT and CDR2 SNEGSKA (reference sequence). CDR3 length equals 13 residues. Trimming removed 5 bases from V and 8 bases from J; junction bases left unmatched: 4. The CDR3 DNA reads as TGCAGTGCTGTAGCGGGGGGGACAGGGGAGCTGTTTTTT. Its protein product is CSAVAGGTGELFF.

This clonotype has just a few counts. The gene calls are TRBV19 and TRBJ1-5, with a possible D match to TRBD1 (6 bases). The CDR3 runs to 14 residues. The germline V gene has CDR1 LNHDA and CDR2 SQIVND (reference sequence). Trimming took 7 bases from V and 7 from J, leaving 17 bases between them. The CDR3 DNA follows: TGTGCCAGTATGAAGGGGGTCCAGGGACAGCCCCAGCATTTT. Its protein is CASMKGVQGQPQHF. The full variable domain, its missing parts supplied by reference TRBV19 and TRBJ1-5, is DGGITQSPKYLFRKEGQNVTLSCEQNLNHDAMYWYRQDPGQGLRLIYYSQIVNDFQKGDIAEGYSVSREKKESFPLTVTSAQKNPTAFYLCASMKGVQGQPQHFGDGTRLSIL.

This clonotype was detected only a few times. The chain is built from TRBV5-1 and TRBJ2-3; 7 bases match TRBD2. The CDR3 consists of 15 residues. With V trimmed by 1 base and J by 0 bases, 2 bases remained unmatched. The germline CDR1 and CDR2 sequences are SGHRS and YFSETQ. DNA for the CDR3: TGCGCCAGCAGCTTGAGGGGAGGGAGCACAGATACGCAGTATTTT. As protein: CASSLRGGSTDTQYF. The whole variable domain, filled in from reference TRBV5-1 and TRBJ2-3, reads KAGVTQTPRYLIKTRGQQVTLSCSPISGHRSVSWYQQTPGQGLQFLFEYFSETQRNKGNFPGRFSGRQFSNSRSEMNVSTLELGDSALYLCASSLRGGSTDTQYFGPGTRLTVL.

This clonotype was counted ten times or more. The genes are TRBV2 and TRBJ2-3; unclear D gene. V gave up 8 bases and J gave up 2 bases, with 17 bases separating them. The CDR3 has 15 residues. Germline values: CDR1 SNHLY, CDR2 FYNNEI. The CDR3 region is CASCLSLTSTDTQYF. The CDR3 DNA follows: TGTGCCAGCTGCTTATCGTTGACCTCCACAGATACGCAGTATTTT.

This clonotype was counted at least ten times. The chain combines TRBV12-3 or TRBV12-4 with TRBJ1-4, with D perhaps TRBD1 (5 bases). The CDR3 sequence is 15 residues long. V gave up 3 bases and J gave up 3 bases, with 11 bases separating them. DNA for the CDR3: TGTGCCAGCAGTTTTGGAGGGGATGCTAATGAAAAACTGTTTTTT. As protein: CASSFGGDANEKLFF.

This clonotype was detected a few times. This rearrangement joins TRBV4-2 to TRBJ1-1; TRBD1 agrees at 9 bases. The CDR3 is 15 residues long. Trimming cost V 2 bases and J 4 bases; bases outside gene matches: 5. Germline V CDR1 and CDR2: LGHNA, YNFKEQ. CDR3 region: CASSQSQGARTEAFF. The CDR3 coding sequence is TGTGCCAGCAGCCAATCACAGGGGGCACGCACTGAAGCTTTCTTT.

This clonotype was seen repeatedly, ten times or more. The chain is built from TRBV7-9 and TRBJ1-2; TRBD1 aligns across 10 bases. The CDR3 is 12 residues long. Germline V CDR1 and CDR2: SEHNR, FQNEAQ (reference sequence). V shed 4 bases, J shed 8 bases, and the junction held 1 base outside the gene matches. The CDR3 DNA follows: TGTGCCAGCAGCTGGACAGGGGGAGGCTACACCTTC. Translation: CASSWTGGGYTF.

With regard to this clonotype: A much more abundant neighbour one base away suggests this may be a read error. The rearrangement links TRBV20-1 to TRBJ1-4; possibly TRBD1 for D (6 bases). Looked up from germline, CDR1 is DFQATT and CDR2 is SNEGSKA (reference sequence). CDR3 length: 14 residues. CDR3 sequence (DNA): TGCAGTGCTAGTCGGGGGGCAACTAATGAAGAACTGTTTTTT. Translation gives CSASRGATNEELFF.

This clonotype came up a few times. The J gene is TRBJ1-6, the V gene TRBV7-6; D uncertain. Per the germline V gene, CDR1 is SGHVS and CDR2 is FNYEAQ. Trimming left V 6 bases short and J 7 bases short, with 16 bases between. This CDR3 spans 15 amino acids. The CDR3 sequence is CASSPLLGSNSPLHF. Here the CDR3 DNA reads TGTGCCAGCAGTCCCCTTCTGGGATCAAATTCACCCCTCCACTTT.

This clonotype has at least ten counts. This rearrangement joins TRBV5-1 to TRBJ2-1; D tentatively reads TRBD1 or TRBD2 (5 bases each). V shed 3 bases and J shed 10 bases, with 8 bases lying between them. CDR3 length: 11 amino acids. Per the germline V gene, CDR1 is SGHRS and CDR2 is YFSETQ. CDR3: CASSWDAEQFF. Here the CDR3 DNA reads TGCGCCAGCAGCTGGGACGCGGAGCAGTTCTTC.

The chain uses TRBV6-9 and TRBJ2-5; possible D gene TRBD2, 5 bases. Trimming stripped 3 bases from V and 5 bases from J, with 13 bases between. The CDR3 loop spans 14 amino acids. Per the germline V gene, CDR1 is MNHGY and CDR2 is SVAAGI. CDR3 amino acids: CASSYFGTGETQYF. In DNA form, the CDR3 reads TGTGCCAGCAGTTACTTCGGCACGGGGGAGACCCAGTACTTC.

In this sample, this clonotype turned up a few times. The chain links TRBV3-1 to TRBJ2-6, with D hard to call. Between the trimmed V and J ends, which lost 4 bases and 1 base, there was a span of 8 bases. Germline V gene data show CDR1 as LGHDT and CDR2 as YNNKEL (reference sequence). The CDR3 extends over 15 amino acids. The CDR3 loop reads CASSRILSGANVLTF. The DNA of the CDR3 is TGTGCCAGCAGCCGAATCTTATCTGGGGCCAACGTCCTGACTTTC.

This clonotype has a handful of counts. CDR3 coding DNA: TGTGCCACCGAGAATCTAGCGGGGACAGATACGCAGTATTTT. Its translation: CATENLAGTDTQYF. The chain has TRBV15 and TRBJ2-3, with 9 bases lining up with TRBD2. Unmatched junction bases numbered 6, after V lost 8 bases and J lost 3 bases. CDR3 length: 14 residues. CDR1 and CDR2 from the germline V gene are LNHNV and YYDKDF (reference sequence).

This clonotype was found many times. The rearrangement links TRBV27 to TRBJ1-5, with D unresolved. Trimming cost V 2 bases and J 3 bases, with 8 bases left between them. The CDR3 runs to 14 residues. The germline CDR1 and CDR2 sequences are MNHEY and SMNVEV (reference sequence). The CDR3 is CASSLSSDNQPQHF. DNA for the CDR3: TGTGCCAGCAGTTTAAGTTCTGACAATCAGCCCCAGCATTTT.

This chain connects TRBV7-9 to TRBJ2-1, with 9 bases fitting TRBD1. Losses at the gene ends were 1 base for V and 5 bases for J; bases not matched to a gene: 6. This CDR3 comprises 16 residues. Germline loops: CDR1 SEHNR, CDR2 FQNEAQ (reference sequence). This CDR3 is CASSLETGQGNNEQFF. In DNA form, the CDR3 reads TGTGCCAGCAGCTTAGAAACGGGACAGGGTAACAATGAGCAGTTCTTC.

The chain recombines TRBV3-1 with TRBJ2-3; the D is unclear. The CDR3 has 13 residues. Trimming pared 2 bases from V and 4 bases from J, leaving 7 bases between. Per the germline V gene, CDR1 is LGHDT and CDR2 is YNNKEL (reference sequence). Here the CDR3 DNA reads TGTGCCAGCAGCCAATTCCTGGCAGATACGCAGTATTTT. Translating it yields CASSQFLADTQYF.

The chain joins TRBV7-9 to TRBJ2-3; the D is unclear. Trimming stripped 8 bases from V and 2 bases from J, with 20 bases between. CDR1 and CDR2 from the germline V gene are SEHNR and FQNEAQ (reference sequence). CDR3 length: 16 residues. The CDR3 nucleotides are TGTGCCAGCCGAGGACGGGCGACGGAAAACACAGATACGCAGTATTTT. Protein product: CASRGRATENTDTQYF.

This clonotype appeared many times. V usage is TRBV24-1 and J usage is TRBJ2-1, with D tentatively TRBD2 (6 bases). Germline loops: CDR1 KGHDR, CDR2 SFDVKD. Trimming shortened V by 7 bases and J by 4 bases, and 10 bases separated the two germline ends. This CDR3 is 13 amino acids long. In DNA form, the CDR3 reads TGTGCCACCAGAGGGACTCTATACAATGAGCAGTTCTTC. Its translation is CATRGTLYNEQFF.

This chain links TRBV7-3 with TRBJ1-2; D might be TRBD1 (6 bases). CDR1 SGHTA and CDR2 FQGTGA come from the germline V gene. This CDR3 spans 15 amino acids. The V end was cut by 3 bases, the J end by 6 bases, with 17 bases between. CDR3 loop: CASSLVGGANDGYTF. CDR3 DNA: TGTGCCAGCAGCTTGGTGGGGGGCGCAAACGATGGCTACACCTTC. Full variable domain (outside the CDR3, taken from reference TRBV7-3 and TRBJ1-2): GAGVSQTPSNKVTEKGKYVELRCDPISGHTALYWYRQSLGQGPEFLIYFQGTGAADDSGLPNDRFFAVRPEGSVSTLKIQRTERGDSAVYLCASSLVGGANDGYTFGSGTRLTVV.

This clonotype was observed a few times. V usage is TRBV7-3 and J usage is TRBJ2-5, with 12 nucleotides matching TRBD2. The J segment lost 0 bases and the V segment lost 4 bases, leaving 3 bases of the junction unmatched. Germline assignment: CDR1 SGHTA and CDR2 FQGTGA. This CDR3 comprises 16 residues. CDR3 region: CASSSGLAGHQETQYF. CDR3 nucleotide sequence: TGTGCCAGCAGCTCAGGACTAGCGGGGCACCAAGAGACCCAGTACTTC.